This entry lists 20 T cell receptor beta chains sequenced from one sample in a study of T-cell reconstitution after alpha-beta-depleted transplantation in children. Preparing the TCRbeta library involved the use of unique molecular identifiers. TCRdb re-derived calls from the PCR reads in MiXCR, one entry per CDR3 protein. The sample records 250,000 to 300,000 distinct CDR3 sequences, over 9% being singletons. The sequenced sample was PBMCs, obtained before TCRalphabeta/CD19-depleted stem cell transplant. Receptor source: a boy under two years old with acute myeloid leukemia, due to receive a stem cell transplant.

This chain joins TRBV28 and TRBJ2-1, with 9 bases matching TRBD2. V dropped 4 bases and J dropped 5; count of bases not matched to a gene: 6. CDR1 MDHEN and CDR2 SYDVKM come from the germline V gene. The CDR3 consists of 15 residues. The CDR3 coding sequence is TGTGCCAGCAGTTCAGGCGGGAGGGCGCACAATGAGCAGTTCTTC. Protein sequence: CASSSGGRAHNEQFF.

As for this clonotype: A single base separates this from a much larger clone, so it may be a read error. The CDR3 sequence is CASSLLEGHEQFF. CDR3 DNA sequence: TGTGCCAGCAGCTTATTAGAGGGTCATGAGCAGTTCTTC. The rearrangement links TRBV7-9 to TRBJ2-1; possible D gene TRBD2, 5 bases. Germline V lookup: CDR1 SEHNR, CDR2 FQNEAQ (reference sequence). This CDR3 is 13 amino acids long. Deletions cut 2 bases from V and 8 bases from J, with 10 bases between.

In its sample, this clonotype was seen a few times. This chain connects TRBV7-2 to TRBJ1-5; 8 nucleotides agree with TRBD1. Germline V gene lookup returns CDR1 SGHTA and CDR2 FQGNSA. The CDR3 contains 15 residues. Losses at the gene ends were 2 bases for V and 4 bases for J; bases not matched to a gene: 4. The DNA of the CDR3 is TGTGCCAGCAGCTTACGGACAGGGACAAATCAGCCCCAGCATTTT. Translation gives CASSLRTGTNQPQHF.

At least ten counts were recorded for this clonotype. The J gene is TRBJ2-1, the V gene TRBV24-1, with 9 bases identical to TRBD1. The CDR3 is 16 amino acids. The germline V gene encodes CDR1 KGHDR and CDR2 SFDVKD. The V and J ends lost 1 base and 5 bases, in that order; junction bases with no gene match: 5. CDR3 loop: CATSDLGTGSHNEQFF. The DNA for the CDR3 is TGTGCCACCAGTGATTTAGGGACAGGGTCTCACAATGAGCAGTTCTTC.

This clonotype was recorded at least ten times. The chain uses TRBV24-1 and TRBJ1-1; 7 bases line up with TRBD1. This CDR3 is 15 amino acids long. Germline CDR1 and CDR2: KGHDR and SFDVKD. Germline trimming cut 3 bases from V and 3 bases from J; bases unmatched to any gene: 6. The CDR3 region is CATSDPDRKDTEAFF. The CDR3 DNA reads as TGTGCCACCAGTGATCCGGACAGGAAGGACACTGAAGCTTTCTTT.

This clonotype was found many times. The CDR3 here is CASSIRGKTQYF. The CDR3 bases are TGTGCCAGCAGCATCAGGGGCAAGACCCAGTACTTC. The rearrangement uses TRBV11-2 and TRBJ2-5, with D perhaps matching TRBD1 (6 bases). Trimming shortened V by 5 bases and J by 6 bases, and 10 bases separated the two germline ends. The CDR3 has 12 residues. Germline CDR1 is SGHAT and CDR2 is FQNNGV.

There are many counts of this clonotype. This chain links TRBV7-2 with TRBJ2-1; D not certain. Trimming pared 1 base from V and 5 bases from J, leaving 6 bases between. The CDR3 runs to 13 residues. CDR1 SGHTA and CDR2 FQGNSA come from the germline V gene. Here the CDR3 reads CASSLEADNEQFF. The CDR3, as DNA: TGTGCCAGCAGCTTAGAGGCTGACAATGAGCAGTTCTTC.

Ten or more counts support this clonotype. CDR3 amino acids: CASSEGGDTGELFF. CDR3 DNA: TGTGCCAGCAGTGAAGGAGGGGACACCGGGGAGCTGTTTTTT. The chain links TRBV6-1 to TRBJ2-2; either TRBD1 or TRBD2 may supply D (5 bases each). The CDR3 extends over 14 amino acids. The V end was cut by 1 base, the J end by 3 bases, with 6 bases between. Germline CDR1 is MNHNS and CDR2 is SASEGT.

Many counts were recorded for this clonotype. This chain uses TRBV29-1 with TRBJ2-1; 11 bases line up with TRBD2. The V gene end was trimmed by 6 bases and the J gene end by 3 bases; junction bases not matched to a gene: 4. The CDR3 contains 14 residues. Looked up from germline, CDR1 is SQVTM and CDR2 is ANQGSEA. DNA of the CDR3: TGCAGCGTAACTAGCGGGAGTTACTACAATGAGCAGTTCTTC. Residues: CSVTSGSYYNEQFF.

The CDR3 DNA sequence: TGTGCCAGCAGCGATCTACGGGGATGGGGAACAGATACGCAGTATTTT. Protein: CASSDLRGWGTDTQYF. This rearrangement joins TRBV28 to TRBJ2-3; the D gene is possibly TRBD2 (5 bases). Germline V gene lookup returns CDR1 MDHEN and CDR2 SYDVKM. V lost 6 bases to trimming and J lost 3 bases, with 19 bases between them. The CDR3 runs 16 residues.

The V and J genes are TRBV20-1 and TRBJ2-7; 7 bases fit TRBD2. The length of the CDR3 is 14 residues. Germline V gene sequence: CDR1 DFQATT, CDR2 SNEGSKA (reference sequence). Trimming at V came to 5 bases and at J to 2 bases, leaving 9 bases not matched to a gene. The CDR3 coding sequence is TGCAGTGCTCTTCGGACTAGTCCCCCCTACGAGCAGTACTTC. It is translated as CSALRTSPPYEQYF.

The chain uses TRBV7-9 and TRBJ1-2; D gene uncertain. The CDR3 length is 13 residues. V dropped 8 bases and J dropped 9 bases, with 19 bases sitting between them. Germline V gene sequence: CDR1 SEHNR, CDR2 FQNEAQ (reference sequence). The CDR3: CASVPGGLGCYTF. CDR3 in DNA: TGTGCCAGCGTCCCTGGTGGCCTCGGTTGCTACACCTTC.

The J gene is TRBJ2-3, the V gene TRBV5-6; D is possibly TRBD1 (5 bases). CDR3 size: 16 residues. Trimming took 0 bases from V and 2 from J, leaving 13 bases between them. CDR1 SGHDT and CDR2 YYEEEE come from the germline V gene. The CDR3 DNA reads as TGTGCCAGCAGCTTGGCCAGTGGGGCCTTCACAGATACGCAGTATTTT. It codes for CASSLASGAFTDTQYF.

This clonotype came up many times. The V and J genes are TRBV9 and TRBJ2-2; 8 bases are a match to TRBD1. Per germline, CDR1 SGDLS and CDR2 YYNGEE. Germline trimming cut 4 bases from V and 4 bases from J; bases unmatched to any gene: 12. CDR3 length: 17 amino acids. CDR3: CASSTAGQGGSTGELFF. CDR3 in DNA: TGTGCCAGCAGCACCGCCGGACAGGGAGGAAGCACCGGGGAGCTGTTTTTT.

This clonotype has a count of ten or more. The chain employs TRBV20-1 and TRBJ1-1; 9 nucleotides match TRBD1. The V and J ends lost 2 bases and 6 bases, in that order; junction bases with no gene match: 7. The CDR3 runs to 14 residues. Per germline, CDR1 DFQATT and CDR2 SNEGSKA (reference sequence). CDR3 coding DNA: TGCAGTGCTAGACTCCGGGACAGGGTCGCTGAAGCTTTCTTT. It translates to CSARLRDRVAEAFF.

This chain connects TRBV4-1 to TRBJ2-5; D may be TRBD1 or TRBD2 (5 bases each). V was trimmed by 4 bases and J by 2 bases, leaving 32 bases between them. The CDR3 extends over 21 amino acids. From germline, CDR1 is MGHRA and CDR2 YSYEKL. This CDR3 is CASSLSPVQGSGPRAQETQYF. In DNA, the CDR3 is TGCGCCAGCAGCCTTTCCCCCGTCCAAGGTTCGGGACCGAGAGCACAAGAGACCCAGTACTTC.

This clonotype occurred many times. CDR3 in amino acids: CASSQEGGQADQPQHF. The CDR3 bases are TGCGCCAGCAGCCAAGAAGGCGGACAGGCAGATCAGCCCCAGCATTTT. The rearrangement uses TRBV4-1 and TRBJ1-5, with 7 bases matching TRBD1. The CDR3 extends over 16 amino acids. The V gene's germline CDR1 is MGHRA and CDR2 YSYEKL. J lost 5 bases, V lost 0 bases, and 7 bases had no gene match.

This clonotype was observed at least ten times. This CDR3 reads CASSLALTDEQFF. The CDR3 DNA sequence: TGTGCCAGCAGCTTAGCTTTGACAGATGAGCAGTTCTTC. The chain links TRBV7-2 to TRBJ2-1; a possible D gene is TRBD1 (5 bases). V shed 0 bases and J shed 8 bases, with 8 bases lying between them. CDR1 SGHTA and CDR2 FQGNSA come from the germline V gene. The CDR3 has 13 amino acids.

This clonotype was observed many times. V usage is TRBV6-4 and J usage is TRBJ1-5, with D possibly being TRBD1 (5 bases). The CDR3 consists of 15 residues. Between the trimmed V and J ends, which lost 2 bases and 2 bases, there was a span of 10 bases. Germline loops: CDR1 MRHNA, CDR2 SNTAGT. The CDR3 loop reads CASSDKGDGNQPQHF. CDR3 coding DNA: TGTGCCAGCAGTGACAAAGGGGATGGCAATCAGCCCCAGCATTTT.

This clonotype occurred a few times. The V and J genes are TRBV20-1 and TRBJ2-7; possible D gene TRBD1, 6 bases. Trimming took off 0 bases at V and 0 bases at J, with 18 bases between the two ends. CDR3 length equals 17 residues. Per germline, CDR1 DFQATT and CDR2 SNEGSKA (reference sequence). This CDR3 reads CSARDLGVTGNSYEQYF. The CDR3, as DNA: TGCAGTGCTAGAGATCTGGGGGTGACAGGAAACTCCTACGAGCAGTACTTC.